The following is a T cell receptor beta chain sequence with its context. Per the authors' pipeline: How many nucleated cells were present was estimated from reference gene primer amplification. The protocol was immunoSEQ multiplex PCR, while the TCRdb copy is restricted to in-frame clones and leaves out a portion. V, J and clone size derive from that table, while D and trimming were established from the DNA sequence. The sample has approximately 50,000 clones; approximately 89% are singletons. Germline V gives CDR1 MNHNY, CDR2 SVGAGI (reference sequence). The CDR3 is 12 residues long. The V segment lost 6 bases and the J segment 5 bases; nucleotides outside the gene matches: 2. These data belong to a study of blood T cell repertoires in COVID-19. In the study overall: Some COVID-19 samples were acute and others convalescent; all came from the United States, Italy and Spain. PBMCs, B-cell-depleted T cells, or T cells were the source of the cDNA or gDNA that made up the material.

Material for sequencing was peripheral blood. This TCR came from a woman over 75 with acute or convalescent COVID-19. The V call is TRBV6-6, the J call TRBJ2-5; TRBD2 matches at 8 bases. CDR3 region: CASRTSVETQYF. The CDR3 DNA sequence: TGTGCCAGCAGGACTAGCGTGGAGACCCAGTACTTC.